These T cell receptor beta chains were read from a single sample in a study of T cells after yellow fever vaccination. MiXCR, applied by TCRdb to the 5' RACE reads, yields one record per CDR3 protein. Altogether 300,000 to 400,000 distinct CDR3 sequences are present, about 9.5% being singletons, with the ten largest covering more than 15%. The sequenced sample was PBMCs, obtained on the day of the first yellow fever vaccination. These receptors originate from a man aged 18 to 35 who received the YFV17D yellow fever vaccine. Each CDR3 is given with its conserved first and last residue. Each record gives: clone size, D gene, CDR3 length, V gene, J gene, CDR3 protein, CDR3 DNA. A D gene is named only where the DNA matches it firmly. Size values are once, few and many counts, or a class for expanded clones, and some rows have none.

>few|.|16|TRBV7-9|TRBJ2-7
CASSPLGLRGGFEQYF
TGTGCCAGCAGCCCCCTAGGCTTGAGGGGAGGATTCGAGCAGTACTTC
>.|.|13|TRBV4-1|TRBJ2-2
CASSHSPTGELFF
TGCGCCAGCAGCCATTCTCCGACCGGGGAGCTGTTTTTT
>few|.|8|TRBV20-1|TRBJ2-7
CTRDEQYF
TGCACCAGAGATGAGCAGTACTTC
>few|.|12|TRBV20-1|TRBJ1-2
CSARTGGEGYTF
TGCAGTGCTAGGACAGGCGGAGAGGGCTACACCTTC
>few|TRBD2|16|TRBV11-2|TRBJ2-1
CASSLAAGGPFYEQFF
TGTGCCAGCAGCTTAGCCGCGGGGGGGCCTTTTTATGAGCAGTTCTTC
>few|.|16|TRBV7-6|TRBJ2-5
CASSFSNRASGETQYF
TGTGCCAGCAGCTTCAGCAACCGGGCCTCAGGGGAGACCCAGTACTTC
>.|TRBD1|16|TRBV29-1|TRBJ1-4
CSVVGQGETANEKLFF
TGCAGCGTCGTTGGACAGGGGGAGACGGCTAATGAAAAACTGTTTTTT
>.|TRBD1|17|TRBV6-1|TRBJ1-6
CASRSRRTGGDNSPLHF
TGTGCCAGCAGATCAAGGAGAACAGGGGGGGATAATTCACCCCTCCACTTT
>few|TRBD2|16|TRBV7-3|TRBJ2-5
CASSLGLAGTQETQYF
TGTGCCAGCAGCTTAGGACTAGCGGGGACCCAAGAGACCCAGTACTTC
>few|.|16|TRBV14|TRBJ2-7
CASSNSPARVFYEQYF
TGTGCCAGCAGCAATAGCCCGGCTAGAGTTTTCTACGAGCAGTACTTC
>.|TRBD2|14|TRBV6-5|TRBJ2-5
CASSYAGVGETQYF
TGTGCCAGCAGTTACGCGGGGGTGGGGGAGACCCAGTACTTC
>many|TRBD2|16|TRBV7-9|TRBJ2-5
CASSLLLAGGKETQYF
TGTGCCAGCAGCTTACTCCTAGCGGGGGGGAAAGAGACCCAGTACTTC
>.|TRBD1|17|TRBV5-1|TRBJ1-6
CASSRGQGSSYNSPLHF
TGCGCCAGCAGCAGGGGGCAGGGGAGCTCCTATAATTCACCCCTCCACTTT
>.|.|15|TRBV6-1|TRBJ1-6
CASSEVSRRRSPLHF
TGTGCCAGCAGTGAAGTTTCCAGACGGCGGTCACCCCTCCACTTT
>.|TRBD1|15|TRBV7-2|TRBJ1-2
CASSTTTGEAYGYTF
TGTGCCAGCAGTACTACCACAGGGGAGGCCTATGGCTACACCTTC
>few|TRBD1|12|TRBV10-3|TRBJ1-1
CAIRVDRGEAFF
TGTGCCATCAGAGTCGACAGGGGTGAAGCTTTCTTT
>few|.|16|TRBV5-1|TRBJ2-3
CASSLVAGSRTDTQYF
TGCGCCAGCAGCTTGGTAGCAGGGTCAAGGACAGATACGCAGTATTTT
>.|TRBD1|13|TRBV6-5|TRBJ2-1
CASSWDRENEQFF
TGTGCCAGCAGTTGGGACAGGGAAAATGAGCAGTTCTTC